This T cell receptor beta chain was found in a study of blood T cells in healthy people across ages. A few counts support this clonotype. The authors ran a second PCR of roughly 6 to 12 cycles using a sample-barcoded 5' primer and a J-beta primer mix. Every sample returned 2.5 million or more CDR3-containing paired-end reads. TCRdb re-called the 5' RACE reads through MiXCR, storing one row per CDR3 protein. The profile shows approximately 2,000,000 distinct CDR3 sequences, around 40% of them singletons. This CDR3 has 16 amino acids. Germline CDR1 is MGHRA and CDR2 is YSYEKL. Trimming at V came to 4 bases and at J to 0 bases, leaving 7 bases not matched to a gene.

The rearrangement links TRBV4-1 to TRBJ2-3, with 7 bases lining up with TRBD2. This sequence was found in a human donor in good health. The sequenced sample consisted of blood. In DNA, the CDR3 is TGCGCCAGCAGCCTCACCCTAGCGGACAGCACAGATACGCAGTATTTT. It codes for CASSLTLADSTDTQYF.